The entry below gives a single T cell receptor beta chain sequence along with its context. This specimen comes from a study of T cell changes during pregnancy in multiple sclerosis. Profiled with immunoSEQ multiplex PCR; TCRdb holds only in-frame clones, not every one. The sample has about 130,000 clones, about 95% seen once. The receptor comes from a female donor with multiple sclerosis, enrolled in a pregnancy study. The sample here was peripheral blood, taken after pregnancy.

The CDR3 nucleotides read TGTGCCAGCTCACCACCCGGACAGGGTGATGGCTACACCTTC. As protein: CASSPPGQGDGYTF. This chain links TRBV18 with TRBJ1-2; 8 positions match TRBD1. Trimming cost V 0 bases and J 6 bases; bases outside gene matches: 3. This CDR3 is built from 14 residues. The germline gives CDR1 KGHSH, CDR2 LQKENI.